This T cell receptor (beta chain) was identified in a study of monozygotic twins with inflammatory bowel disease. Study results and limitations: Healthy co-twins showed greater TCRbeta diversity (inverse Simpson) than IBD patients.

In the case of this clonotype: Its target is unknown.

From its re-call of the 5' RACE reads, TCRdb lists each CDR3 protein once, without DNA. This sample's table reports about 450,000 distinct CDR3 sequences. There are 14 residues in the CDR3. Sequenced input: blood. This clonotype was sampled from a human donor with ulcerative colitis or Crohn's disease, or a healthy co-twin of an affected twin (not recorded which). This chain joins TRBV12-3 or TRBV12-4 and TRBJ2-4; no DNA is available, so the TRBD1 call from TCRdb remains unchecked. CDR3 residues: CASSQGDRGNIQYF.